This T cell receptor beta chain was identified in a study of T cell repertoires in cytomegalovirus infection. Points on this clonotype: Its antigen is unknown.

TCRdb used MiXCR to reprocess the reads, holding one entry per CDR3 protein. The data contain about 770,000 distinct CDR3 sequences, almost 30% of them singletons. The study's findings and limits: HLA-C-restricted CMV clonotypes gave the most frequent clonotype in two of eight donors.

The V and J ends lost 8 bases and 2 bases, in that order; junction bases with no gene match: 11. The germline CDR1 and CDR2 sequences are SEHNR and FQNEAQ (reference sequence). The CDR3 is 15 residues long. The chain recombines TRBV7-9 with TRBJ2-5; 7 bases fit TRBD1. This TCR was sampled from a human donor in good health (CMV status not recorded). Some clones in this sample may be carry-over from other donors' samples. The specimen was cultured CD8+ T cells from PBMCs, collected from culture after CMV antigen stimulation. The CDR3 region has the DNA TGTGCCAGCCTATCTCTCCGGGACAGTCAAGAGACCCAGTACTTC. It translates to CASLSLRDSQETQYF.